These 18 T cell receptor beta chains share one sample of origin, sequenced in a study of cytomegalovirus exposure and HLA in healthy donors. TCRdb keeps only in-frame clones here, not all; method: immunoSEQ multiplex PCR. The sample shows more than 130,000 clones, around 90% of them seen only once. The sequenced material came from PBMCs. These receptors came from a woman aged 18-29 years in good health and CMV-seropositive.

The CDR3 region is CASSHAQGETQYF. Here the CDR3 DNA reads TGCGCCAGCAGCCACGCACAGGGTGAGACCCAGTACTTC. The rearrangement uses TRBV4-1 and TRBJ2-5; D is perhaps TRBD1 (6 bases). Trimming cost V 3 bases and J 5 bases, with 10 bases left between them. Germline loops: CDR1 MGHRA, CDR2 YSYEKL. The CDR3 length is 13 residues.

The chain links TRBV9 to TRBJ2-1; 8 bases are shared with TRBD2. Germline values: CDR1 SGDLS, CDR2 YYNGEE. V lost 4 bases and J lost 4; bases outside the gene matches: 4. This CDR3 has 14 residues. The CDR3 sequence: CASSTSGRYNEQFF. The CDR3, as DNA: TGTGCCAGCAGCACTAGCGGAAGGTACAATGAGCAGTTCTTC.

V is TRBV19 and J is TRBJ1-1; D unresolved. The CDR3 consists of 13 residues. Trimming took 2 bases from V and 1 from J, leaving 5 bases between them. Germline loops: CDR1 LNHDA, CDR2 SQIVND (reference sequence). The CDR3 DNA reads TGTGCCAGTAGTATACAGCGGAACACTGAAGCTTTCTTT. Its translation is CASSIQRNTEAFF.

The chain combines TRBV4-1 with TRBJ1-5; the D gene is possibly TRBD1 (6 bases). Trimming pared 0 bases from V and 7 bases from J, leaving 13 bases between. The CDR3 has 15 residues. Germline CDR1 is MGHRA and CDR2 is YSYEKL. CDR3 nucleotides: TGCGCCAGCAGCCAAGAGGGGGCAGGGTGGCAGCCCCAGCATTTT. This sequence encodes CASSQEGAGWQPQHF.

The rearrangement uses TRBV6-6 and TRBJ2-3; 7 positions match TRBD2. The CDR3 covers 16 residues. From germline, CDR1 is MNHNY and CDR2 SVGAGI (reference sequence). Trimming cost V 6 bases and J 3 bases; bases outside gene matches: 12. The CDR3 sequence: CASRAGWVLFTDTQYF. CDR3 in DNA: TGTGCCAGCAGAGCGGGATGGGTTCTCTTTACAGATACGCAGTATTTT.

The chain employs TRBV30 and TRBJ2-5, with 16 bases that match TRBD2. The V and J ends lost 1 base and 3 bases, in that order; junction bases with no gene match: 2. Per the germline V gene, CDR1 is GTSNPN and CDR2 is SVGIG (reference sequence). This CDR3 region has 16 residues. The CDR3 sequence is CAWSEGTSGREETQYF. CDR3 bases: TGTGCCTGGAGTGAGGGGACTAGCGGGAGGGAAGAGACCCAGTACTTC.

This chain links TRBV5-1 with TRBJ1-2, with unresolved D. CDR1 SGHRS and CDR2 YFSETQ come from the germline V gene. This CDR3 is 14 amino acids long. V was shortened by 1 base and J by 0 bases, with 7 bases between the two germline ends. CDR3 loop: CASSLSQSNYGYTF. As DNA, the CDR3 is TGCGCCAGCAGCTTGAGTCAGTCTAACTATGGCTACACCTTC.

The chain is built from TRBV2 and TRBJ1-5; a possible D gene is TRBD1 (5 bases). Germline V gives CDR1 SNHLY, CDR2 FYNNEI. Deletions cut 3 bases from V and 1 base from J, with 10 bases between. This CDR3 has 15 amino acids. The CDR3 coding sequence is TGTGCCAGCAGTGACGGGGGGGAGAGCAATCAGCCCCAGCATTTT. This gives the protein CASSDGGESNQPQHF.

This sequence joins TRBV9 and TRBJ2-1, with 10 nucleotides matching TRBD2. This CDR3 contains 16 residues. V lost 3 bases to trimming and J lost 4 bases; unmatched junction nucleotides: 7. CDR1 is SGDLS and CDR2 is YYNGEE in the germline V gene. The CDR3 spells CASSETGLAVYNEQFF. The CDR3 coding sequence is TGTGCCAGCAGCGAGACTGGACTAGCGGTTTACAATGAGCAGTTCTTC.

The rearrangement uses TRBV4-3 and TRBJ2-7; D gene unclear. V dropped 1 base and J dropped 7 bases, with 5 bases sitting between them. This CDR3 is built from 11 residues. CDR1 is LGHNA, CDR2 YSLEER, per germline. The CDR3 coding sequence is TGCGCCAGCAGCCAAGTGAGGGAGCAGTACTTC. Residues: CASSQVREQYF.

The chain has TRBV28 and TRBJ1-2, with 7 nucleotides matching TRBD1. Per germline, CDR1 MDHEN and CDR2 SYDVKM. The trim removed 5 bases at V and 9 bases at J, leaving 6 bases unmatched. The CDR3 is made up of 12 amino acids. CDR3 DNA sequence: TGTGCCAGCAGTCTAGACAGGGAACGCTACACCTTC. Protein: CASSLDRERYTF.

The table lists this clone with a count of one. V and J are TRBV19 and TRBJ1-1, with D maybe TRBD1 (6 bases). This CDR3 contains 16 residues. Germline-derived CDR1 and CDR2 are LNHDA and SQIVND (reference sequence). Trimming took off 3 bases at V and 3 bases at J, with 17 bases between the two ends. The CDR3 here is CASSIRQVRSDTEAFF. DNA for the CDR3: TGTGCCAGTAGTATCAGACAGGTCCGCTCGGACACTGAAGCTTTCTTT.

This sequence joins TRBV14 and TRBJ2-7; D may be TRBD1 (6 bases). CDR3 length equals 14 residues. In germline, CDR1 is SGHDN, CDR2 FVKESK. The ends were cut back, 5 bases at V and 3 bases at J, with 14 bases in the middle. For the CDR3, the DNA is TGTGCCAGCAGCTACCAGACAGGAAACTACGAGCAGTACTTC. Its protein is CASSYQTGNYEQYF. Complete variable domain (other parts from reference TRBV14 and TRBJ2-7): EAGVTQFPSHSVIEKGQTVTLRCDPISGHDNLYWYRRVMGKEIKFLLHFVKESKQDESGMPNNRFLAERTGGTYSTLKVQPAELEDSGVYFCASSYQTGNYEQYFGPGTRLTVT.

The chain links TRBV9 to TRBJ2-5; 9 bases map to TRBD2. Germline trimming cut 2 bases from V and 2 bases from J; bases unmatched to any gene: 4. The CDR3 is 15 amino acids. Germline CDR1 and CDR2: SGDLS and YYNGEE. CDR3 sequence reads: CASSVGLAPQETQYF. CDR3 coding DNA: TGTGCCAGCAGCGTTGGACTAGCGCCTCAAGAGACCCAGTACTTC.

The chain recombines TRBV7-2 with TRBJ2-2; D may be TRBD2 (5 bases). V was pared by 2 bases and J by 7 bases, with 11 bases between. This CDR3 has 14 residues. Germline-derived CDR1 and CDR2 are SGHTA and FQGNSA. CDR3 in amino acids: CASSLPGFGGELFF. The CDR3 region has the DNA TGTGCCAGCAGCTTACCGGGGTTTGGCGGGGAGCTGTTTTTT.

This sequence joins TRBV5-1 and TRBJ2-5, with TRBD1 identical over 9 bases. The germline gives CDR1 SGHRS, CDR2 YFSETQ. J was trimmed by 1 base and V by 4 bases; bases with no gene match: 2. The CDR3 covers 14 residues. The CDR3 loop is CASSAGQGQETQYF. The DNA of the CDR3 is TGCGCCAGCAGCGCGGGACAGGGCCAAGAGACCCAGTACTTC. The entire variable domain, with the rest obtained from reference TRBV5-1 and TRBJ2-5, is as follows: KAGVTQTPRYLIKTRGQQVTLSCSPISGHRSVSWYQQTPGQGLQFLFEYFSETQRNKGNFPGRFSGRQFSNSRSEMNVSTLELGDSALYLCASSAGQGQETQYFGPGTRLLVL.

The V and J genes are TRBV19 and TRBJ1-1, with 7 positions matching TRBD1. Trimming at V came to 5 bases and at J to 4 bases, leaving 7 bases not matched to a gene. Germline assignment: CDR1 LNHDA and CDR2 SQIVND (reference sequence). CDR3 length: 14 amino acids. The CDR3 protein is CASSPQGSATEAFF. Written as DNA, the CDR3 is TGTGCCAGTAGTCCACAGGGGAGTGCCACTGAAGCTTTCTTT.

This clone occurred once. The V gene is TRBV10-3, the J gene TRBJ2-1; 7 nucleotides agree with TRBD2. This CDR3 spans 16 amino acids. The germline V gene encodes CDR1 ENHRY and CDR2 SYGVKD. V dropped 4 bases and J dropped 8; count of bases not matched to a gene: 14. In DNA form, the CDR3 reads TGTGCCATCAGTGGGGGTATAGGCGGGAGTGGTTATGAGCAGTTCTTC. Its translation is CAISGGIGGSGYEQFF.